This T cell receptor beta chain was sequenced in a study of Graves' ophthalmopathy and Graves' hyperthyroidism. Study-wide results and limits: Distinction of ophthalmopathy from stable hyperthyroidism by a 13-signature model reached 87.88% sensitivity and 75% to 84% specificity. Most expanded clonotypes in thyroid above 0.001 frequency also showed up in blood.

Germline V gene lookup returns CDR1 MDHEN and CDR2 SYDVKM. The CDR3 loop spans 15 amino acids. Trimming removed 6 bases from V and 2 bases from J, with 16 bases in between. This clonotype came up many times. What it recognizes is unknown. Researchers took RNA transcripts and amplified TCR beta CDR3 regions from them. The authors performed first-round RT-PCR with HTBI primers and then a second-round multiplex PCR. TCRdb re-analysed the multiplex PCR reads in MiXCR, keeping a single row per CDR3 protein. The sample records 150,000 to 200,000 distinct CDR3 sequences, 35% to 45% being singletons. Ophthalmopathy donors showed moderate-to-severe activity, CAS ≥3, NOSPECS ≥4 and a duration under 3 months.

Material for sequencing was peripheral blood. The chain links TRBV28 to TRBJ2-5, with D possibly matching TRBD2 (6 bases). This sequence originates from a man aged 25 to 45 with Graves' ophthalmopathy. CDR3 DNA: TGTGCCAGCAGGGGCGTTGGGGGAGGACAAGAGACCCAGTACTTC. Protein product: CASRGVGGGQETQYF.